This entry concerns a single T cell receptor (beta chain). Generated by immunoSEQ multiplex PCR, the TCRdb table keeps only in-frame clones and is missing some. The sample consists of about 61,000 clones, around nine tenths of them appearing once. This sample stems from a study of blood T cell repertoires in COVID-19. Study-level information: The United States, Italy and Spain were the sources of the acute and convalescent COVID-19 samples.

The CDR3 length is 17 residues. Germline V gene sequence: CDR1 MGHRA, CDR2 YSYEKL. V lost 0 bases to trimming and J lost 1 base, with 16 bases between them. The sample was peripheral blood. J is TRBJ2-7 and V is TRBV4-1, with a tentative D call TRBD2 (6 bases). The TCR comes from a human donor in a cohort sampled during active COVID-19. The CDR3 spells CASSQDLGTPMSYEQYF. The CDR3 nucleotides read TGCGCCAGCAGCCAAGATCTCGGGACTCCGATGTCCTACGAGCAGTACTTC.